This T cell receptor beta chain came from a study of T cell responses to AZD1222 COVID-19 vaccine. Study-level information: Pooling of second doses given at about 4 or about 12 weeks was done. Whole-study results and caveats: Across spike, vaccine-associated CD4 TCRs were found, dominant at 160-218 and 743-854. Clonal diversity may have been underestimated, and the donors were mostly white British, with more females than males.

The germline gives CDR1 LGHDT, CDR2 YNNKEL (reference sequence). The trim removed 3 bases at V and 8 bases at J, leaving 14 bases unmatched. This CDR3 is built from 18 residues. Concerning this clone: Its antigen is undetermined.

Sequenced by immunoSEQ multiplex PCR; TCRdb stores in-frame clones only, minus some. The sample shows some 130,000 clones, over 65% of them seen only once. The chain links TRBV3-1 (or the pseudogene TRBV3-2) to TRBJ1-6; 9 bases match TRBD1. The source was peripheral blood, collected on day 0 of AZD1222 vaccination. The TCR sequence derives from an adult in good health. The CDR3 nucleotides are TGTGCCAGCAGCCACGGACAGGGGACCTGGTTAGTACATTCACCCCTCCACTTT. Its translation: CASSHGQGTWLVHSPLHF.